This T cell receptor beta chain was sequenced during a study of cytomegalovirus exposure and HLA in healthy donors. Study at large: In terms of ancestry, the Caucasian-associated cluster contained roughly 80% of the roughly 360 genotyped donors. General study findings and limits: The study flagged some 170 TCR beta chains as cytomegalovirus-associated. Highly shared variants forming one cluster were likely a sequencing artifact.

Trimming cost V 3 bases and J 6 bases, with 18 bases left between them. The CDR3 extends over 16 amino acids. Looked up from germline, CDR1 is KGHSH and CDR2 is LQKENI. PCR amplification relied on 60 Vbeta primers (plus 13 Jbeta primers). The protocol was immunoSEQ multiplex PCR, while the TCRdb copy is restricted to in-frame clones and leaves out a portion. The sample yields some 160,000 clones, around 80% seen once. Concerning this clone: Antigen specificity is unknown.

The source is a man aged 18 to 35 in good health and CMV-seronegative. The chain uses TRBV18 and TRBJ2-1; tentatively, D is TRBD2 (6 bases). Input material: PBMCs. CDR3 loop: CASSPRTGGVGNEQFF. DNA of the CDR3: TGTGCCAGCTCACCCCGGACCGGGGGAGTCGGCAATGAGCAGTTCTTC.